Following are 28 T cell receptor beta chains from one sample sequenced in a study of OX40 agonist ivuxolimab in advanced cancers. Measured with immunoSEQ multiplex PCR; TCRdb has only the in-frame clones, and not every one. The table includes some 110,000 clones, 80% to 95% detected once. This sample comprised CD4+ or CD8+ T cells sorted from blood, obtained in a trial of the OX40 agonist ivuxolimab. All receptors come from an adult with an advanced solid tumor such as melanoma, head and neck, liver or kidney cancer.

The genes are TRBV5-1 and TRBJ1-5; 10 nucleotides align to TRBD1. Germline V CDR1 and CDR2: SGHRS, YFSETQ. The CDR3 consists of 15 residues. Trimming cost V 3 bases and J 4 bases; bases outside gene matches: 4. The CDR3 nucleotides read TGCGCCAGCAGCTGGGGGACAGGGGAGAATCAGCCCCAGCATTTT. This encodes CASSWGTGENQPQHF.

This chain uses TRBV7-8 with TRBJ1-1; 9 bases are a match to TRBD1. J gave up 5 bases and V 5 bases, and 12 bases lay outside the gene matches. The germline CDR1 and CDR2 sequences are SGHVS and FQNEAQ. This CDR3 spans 16 amino acids. DNA for the CDR3: TGTGCCAGCAGCATCGGACAGGGGTTGGTAGGGACTGAAGCTTTCTTT. It translates to CASSIGQGLVGTEAFF.

V and J are TRBV5-1 and TRBJ2-1; 10 bases fit TRBD2. The CDR3 has 17 amino acids. Germline V gives CDR1 SGHRS, CDR2 YFSETQ. The V segment lost 2 bases and the J segment 0 bases; nucleotides outside the gene matches: 5. CDR3 sequence reads: CASSLAGGSSSYNEQFF. The CDR3 DNA reads TGCGCCAGCAGCTTAGCGGGAGGGTCGAGCTCCTACAATGAGCAGTTCTTC.

The table lists this clone with a count of one. At one end the junction does not follow the germline gene, possibly because of a read error. The chain is built from TRBV7-7 and TRBJ2-5, with D perhaps matching TRBD2 (5 bases). Germline V gene sequence: CDR1 SSHAT, CDR2 FNYEAQ (reference sequence). The CDR3 is 14 residues long. The CDR3 sequence: CASSLVGNQETQYF. The CDR3 DNA follows: TGTGCTAGCAGCTTAGTCGGGAACCAAGAGACCCAGTACTTC.

The chain links TRBV5-4 to TRBJ1-1; maybe TRBD1 (5 bases). There are 14 residues in the CDR3. Germline CDR1 and CDR2: SGHNT and YYREEE (reference sequence). Deletions cut 0 bases from V and 4 bases from J, with 10 bases between. The CDR3 is CASSLGGAFTEAFF. The CDR3 nucleotides are TGTGCCAGCAGCTTGGGGGGCGCGTTCACTGAAGCTTTCTTT.

Only a few counts were recorded for this clone. The rearrangement uses TRBV30 and TRBJ1-1, with unresolved D. Trimming took off 5 bases at V and 1 base at J, with 8 bases between the two ends. The CDR3 spans 12 residues. Germline V lookup: CDR1 GTSNPN, CDR2 SVGIG (reference sequence). CDR3 sequence reads: CAWEPGNTEAFF. The CDR3 DNA reads TGTGCCTGGGAGCCAGGGAACACTGAAGCTTTCTTT. The entire variable domain, with the rest obtained from reference TRBV30 and TRBJ1-1, is as follows: SQTIHQWPATLVQPVGSPLSLECTVEGTSNPNLYWYRQAAGRGLQLLFYSVGIGQISSEVPQNLSASRPQDRQFILSSKKLLLSDSGFYLCAWEPGNTEAFFGQGTRLTVV.

V gene TRBV9 combines with J gene TRBJ2-4; D possibly corresponds to TRBD1 (6 bases). This CDR3 has 15 residues. V was cut by 0 bases and J by 9 bases, with 16 bases left in between. Germline CDR1 SGDLS, CDR2 YYNGEE. The CDR3 region is CASSVANRETGIQYF. In nucleotides, the CDR3 is TGTGCCAGCAGCGTAGCTAACAGGGAGACGGGCATTCAGTACTTC.

The genes are TRBV29-1 and TRBJ2-5; 8 bases are shared with TRBD2. CDR1 SQVTM and CDR2 ANQGSEA come from the germline V gene. V lost 8 bases, J lost 2 bases, and 13 bases stayed unmatched. CDR3 size: 15 residues. As DNA, the CDR3 is TGCAGCCACTCCGTGCTTGCGGGAGGTCAAGAGACCCAGTACTTC. This codes for CSHSVLAGGQETQYF.

About this clone: Relative to the germline gene, one junction end is altered; a read error may explain this. V and J are TRBV4-3 and TRBJ2-3; the D is unclear. This CDR3 spans 14 amino acids. The germline gives CDR1 LGHNA, CDR2 YSLEER. CDR3 sequence (DNA): TGCGCCAGCAGCCAGGAGCTCAGCAGAGATACGCAGTATTTT. It encodes CASSQELSRDTQYF.

The chain joins TRBV5-1 to TRBJ2-1, with 7 bases that match TRBD2. The CDR3 contains 13 residues. Germline V gene data show CDR1 as SGHRS and CDR2 as YFSETQ. V lost 5 bases to trimming and J lost 2 bases; unmatched junction nucleotides: 1. CDR3 bases: TGCGCCAGCAGGCGGGAGACCTACAATGAGCAGTTCTTC. This translates into CASRRETYNEQFF.

The chain recombines TRBV27 with TRBJ2-2, with a tentative D call TRBD2 (5 bases). The CDR3 contains 14 residues. Germline CDR1 is MNHEY and CDR2 is SMNVEV (reference sequence). V lost 3 bases, J lost 3 bases, and 8 bases lay in between. The CDR3 loop reads CASSFRTYTGELFF. The DNA for the CDR3 is TGTGCCAGCAGTTTCCGGACTTACACCGGGGAGCTGTTTTTT.

The genes are TRBV6-6 and TRBJ2-1, with a possible D match to TRBD2 (5 bases). The CDR3 runs 13 residues. V was pared by 6 bases and J by 9 bases, with 15 bases between. Germline CDR1 reads MNHNY; CDR2 reads SVGAGI (reference sequence). The CDR3, as DNA: TGTGCCAGCAGACCTACTAGTTTGGGTGAGCAGTTCTTC. Protein: CASRPTSLGEQFF.

For this clone: One end of the junction varies from germline; a read error may be responsible. The V gene is TRBV7-2, the J gene TRBJ1-5; possible D gene TRBD1, 5 bases. Germline V lookup: CDR1 SGHTA, CDR2 FQGNSA. This CDR3 spans 14 amino acids. The CDR3 sequence: CASGLAGSNQPQHF. CDR3 sequence (DNA): TGTGCCAGCGGCTTAGCAGGGAGCAATCAGCCCCAGCATTTT. Complete variable domain (other parts from reference TRBV7-2 and TRBJ1-5): GAGVSQSPSNKVTEKGKDVELRCDPISGHTALYWYRQSLGQGLEFLIYFQGNSAPDKSGLPSDRFSAERTGGSVSTLTIQRTQQEDSAVYLCASGLAGSNQPQHFGDGTRLSIL.

The chain uses TRBV6-5 and TRBJ1-5, with D perhaps matching TRBD1 (6 bases). The CDR3 is made up of 14 amino acids. Germline CDR1 reads MNHEY; CDR2 reads SVGAGI. V lost 8 bases to trimming and J lost 4 bases, with 15 bases between them. CDR3 residues: CASGQGTGNQPQHF. The CDR3 DNA reads as TGTGCCAGCGGCCAGGGGACGGGGAATCAGCCCCAGCATTTT.

This chain uses TRBV10-3 with TRBJ2-1, with D perhaps TRBD2 (6 bases). CDR1 ENHRY and CDR2 SYGVKD come from the germline V gene. This CDR3 is 14 amino acids long. Between the trimmed V and J ends, which lost 8 bases and 2 bases, there was a span of 13 bases. The CDR3 loop is CAIAPGDPYNEQFF. CDR3 nucleotides: TGTGCCATCGCTCCGGGAGACCCCTACAATGAGCAGTTCTTC.

The chain couples TRBV18 to TRBJ2-7, with 7 bases fitting TRBD2. The V segment lost 1 base and the J segment 3 bases; nucleotides outside the gene matches: 9. Germline V gene sequence: CDR1 KGHSH, CDR2 LQKENI. The CDR3 runs to 16 residues. The CDR3 reads CASSPRTSVQVYEQYF. For the CDR3, the DNA is TGTGCCAGCTCACCACGAACTAGCGTGCAAGTCTACGAGCAGTACTTC.

The chain combines TRBV10-3 with TRBJ1-5; possible D gene TRBD1, 5 bases. The germline V gene has CDR1 ENHRY and CDR2 SYGVKD. The V end was cut by 3 bases, the J end by 2 bases, with 11 bases between. This CDR3 region has 15 residues. CDR3 amino acids: CAISDGAQGNQPQHF. DNA for the CDR3: TGTGCCATCAGTGATGGGGCTCAGGGCAATCAGCCCCAGCATTTT.

This chain uses TRBV5-1 with TRBJ2-1, with 11 positions matching TRBD2. The CDR3 contains 14 residues. Trimming cost V 4 bases and J 5 bases; bases outside gene matches: 2. Germline loops: CDR1 SGHRS, CDR2 YFSETQ. The CDR3 loop reads CASSRGLADNEQFF. DNA of the CDR3: TGCGCCAGCAGCCGGGGACTAGCGGACAATGAGCAGTTCTTC.

The CDR3, as DNA: TGTGCCAGCAGCAGGCAGGGCAATCAGCCCCAGCATTTT. Its protein product is CASSRQGNQPQHF. The chain links TRBV28 to TRBJ1-5; D gene unclear. CDR3 length equals 13 residues. V lost 6 bases to trimming and J lost 2 bases, with 8 bases between them. CDR1 is MDHEN, CDR2 SYDVKM, per germline. Full variable domain (remainder filled in from reference TRBV28 and TRBJ1-5): DVKVTQSSRYLVKRTGEKVFLECVQDMDHENMFWYRQDPGLGLRLIYFSYDVKMKEKGDIPEGYSVSREKKERFSLILESASTNQTSMYLCASSRQGNQPQHFGDGTRLSIL.

The rearrangement uses TRBV21-1 and TRBJ2-5; the table assigns TRBD1, which was not confirmed against the DNA. TRBV21-1 is deemed a pseudogene. There are 17 residues in the CDR3. CDR3 DNA sequence: TGTGCCAGCAGCAATCTAGAAAGACAGACTCCAAGAGAGACCCAGTACTTC. As protein: CASSNLERQTPRETQYF.

The rearrangement joins TRBV28 to TRBJ1-4, with a possible D match to TRBD1 (5 bases). CDR3 size: 13 residues. V was shortened by 5 bases and J by 7 bases, with 11 bases between the two germline ends. Germline assignment: CDR1 MDHEN and CDR2 SYDVKM. CDR3 DNA sequence: TGTGCCAGCAGTAGGGGTGGTGGTGAAAAACTGTTTTTT. Its protein product is CASSRGGGEKLFF.

The rearrangement links TRBV27 to TRBJ1-2, with 7 bases matching TRBD1. Germline lookup yields CDR1 MNHEY and CDR2 SMNVEV (reference sequence). The CDR3 sequence is 13 residues long. With V trimmed by 2 bases and J by 9 bases, 6 bases remained unmatched. The CDR3 sequence is CASSLRGQGSYTF. The DNA for the CDR3 is TGTGCCAGCAGTTTAAGGGGGCAGGGGAGCTACACCTTC.

The chain is built from TRBV9 and TRBJ1-2, with 7 nucleotides matching TRBD1. This CDR3 is 14 amino acids long. The V and J ends lost 4 bases and 5 bases, in that order; junction bases with no gene match: 8. CDR1 SGDLS and CDR2 YYNGEE come from the germline V gene. DNA for the CDR3: TGTGCCAGCAGCATGACAGGGCGGGGATATGGCTACACCTTC. Its translation: CASSMTGRGYGYTF.

V is TRBV28 and J is TRBJ2-3, with TRBD2 as a possible D gene (5 bases). In germline, CDR1 is MDHEN, CDR2 SYDVKM. The ends were cut back, 3 bases at V and 2 bases at J, with 12 bases in the middle. The CDR3 has 15 residues. In nucleotides, the CDR3 is TGTGCCAGCAGTTTGACTAAAGTCACCACAGATACGCAGTATTTT. Protein: CASSLTKVTTDTQYF.

CDR3 region: CASSLGLAGGSEFF. CDR3 coding DNA: TGTGCCAGCAGCTTAGGACTAGCGGGAGGGTCGGAGTTCTTC. The chain carries TRBV7-9 and TRBJ2-1; 14 positions match TRBD2. The CDR3 length is 14 residues. In germline, CDR1 is SEHNR, CDR2 FQNEAQ (reference sequence). The J segment lost 14 bases and the V segment lost 1 base, leaving 4 bases of the junction unmatched.

The rearrangement uses TRBV5-1 and TRBJ2-6, with unresolved D. Germline lookup yields CDR1 SGHRS and CDR2 YFSETQ. Trimming shortened V by 4 bases and J by 7 bases, and 15 bases separated the two germline ends. This CDR3 has 15 amino acids. As DNA, the CDR3 is TGCGCCAGCAGCGTTGCAAGTCCGCCAGCCAACGTCCTGACTTTC. Amino acids: CASSVASPPANVLTF.

The J gene is TRBJ2-7, the V gene TRBV5-1, with 12 nucleotides matching TRBD2. The CDR3 runs 16 residues. CDR1 is SGHRS, CDR2 YFSETQ, per germline. V lost 3 bases to trimming and J lost 3 bases; unmatched junction nucleotides: 7. CDR3 residues: CASSSRTSGTVYEQYF. The CDR3, as DNA: TGCGCCAGCAGCTCCCGGACTAGCGGGACCGTCTACGAGCAGTACTTC.

J is TRBJ1-2 and V is TRBV19; D gene uncertain. The V end lost 6 bases, the J end lost 2 bases, and 13 bases lay between the germline ends. Germline-derived CDR1 and CDR2 are LNHDA and SQIVND (reference sequence). This CDR3 region has 14 residues. CDR3 nucleotides: TGTGCCAGTAGCCTTGACGGGAAAAACTATGGCTACACCTTC. It is translated as CASSLDGKNYGYTF.